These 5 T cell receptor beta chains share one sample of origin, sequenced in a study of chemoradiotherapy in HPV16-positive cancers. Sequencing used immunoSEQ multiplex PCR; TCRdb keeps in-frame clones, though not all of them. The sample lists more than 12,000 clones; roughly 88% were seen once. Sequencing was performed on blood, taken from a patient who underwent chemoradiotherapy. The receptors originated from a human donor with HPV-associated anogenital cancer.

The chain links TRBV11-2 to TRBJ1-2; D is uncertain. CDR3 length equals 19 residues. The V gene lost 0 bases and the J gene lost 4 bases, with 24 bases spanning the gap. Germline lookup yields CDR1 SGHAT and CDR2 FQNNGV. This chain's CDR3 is CASSLDSRLGTTFAYGYTF. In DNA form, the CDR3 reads TGTGCCAGCAGCTTAGACTCTAGGTTGGGAACAACGTTCGCCTATGGCTACACCTTC.

CDR3 protein: CASSILSGGFDEQYF. The DNA of the CDR3 is TGTGCCAGTAGTATCCTATCAGGGGGTTTCGACGAGCAGTACTTC. The chain employs TRBV19 and TRBJ2-7, with 7 positions matching TRBD1. The CDR3 covers 15 residues. J gave up 5 bases and V 3 bases, and 10 bases lay outside the gene matches. The V gene's germline CDR1 is LNHDA and CDR2 SQIVND (reference sequence).

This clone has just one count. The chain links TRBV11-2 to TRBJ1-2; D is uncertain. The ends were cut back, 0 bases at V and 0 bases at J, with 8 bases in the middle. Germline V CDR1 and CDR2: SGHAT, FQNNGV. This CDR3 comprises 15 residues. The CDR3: CASSLEATPNYGYTF. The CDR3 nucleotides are TGTGCCAGCAGCTTAGAGGCAACTCCTAACTATGGCTACACCTTC.

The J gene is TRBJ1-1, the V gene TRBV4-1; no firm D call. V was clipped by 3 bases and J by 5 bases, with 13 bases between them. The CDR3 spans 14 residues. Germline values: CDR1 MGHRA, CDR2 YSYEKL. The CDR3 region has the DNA TGCGCCAGCAGCCACCTTATACAGAGGACTGAAGCTTTCTTT. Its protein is CASSHLIQRTEAFF.

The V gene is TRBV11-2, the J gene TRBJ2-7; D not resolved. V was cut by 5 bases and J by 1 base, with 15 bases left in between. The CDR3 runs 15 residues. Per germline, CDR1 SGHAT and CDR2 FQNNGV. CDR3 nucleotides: TGTGCCAGCAGCGTCCGTATTGGCTTATCCTACGAGCAGTACTTC. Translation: CASSVRIGLSYEQYF.